One sample yielded the 13 T cell receptor beta chains listed below, sequenced in a study of T cell responses to AZD1222 COVID-19 vaccine. Produced via immunoSEQ multiplex PCR; TCRdb's table is partial and in-frame only. The repertoire has fewer than 110,000 clones, 90% of them found once; the top ten carry 4.8%. Sequences were derived from peripheral blood, sampled on day 0 of AZD1222 vaccination. All receptors derive from an adult in good health.

The chain is built from TRBV5-1 and TRBJ2-7, with 7 bases fitting TRBD1. Germline values: CDR1 SGHRS, CDR2 YFSETQ. The CDR3 has 13 amino acids. V dropped 5 bases and J dropped 3; count of bases not matched to a gene: 5. CDR3 amino acids: CASRGTDVYEQYF. In DNA form, the CDR3 reads TGCGCCAGCAGAGGGACAGATGTCTACGAGCAGTACTTC.

The rearrangement uses TRBV28 and TRBJ1-2; D gene unclear. The germline V and J ends were trimmed by 6 bases and 4 bases, with 9 bases remaining between them. CDR1 is MDHEN, CDR2 SYDVKM, per germline. This CDR3 has 12 amino acids. The CDR3 DNA reads as TGTGCCAGCAGGACCGGGTTCTATGGCTACACCTTC. The encoded protein is CASRTGFYGYTF.

The chain links TRBV9 to TRBJ2-1; 7 nucleotides line up with TRBD1. Trimming at V came to 3 bases and at J to 7 bases, leaving 4 bases not matched to a gene. In germline, CDR1 is SGDLS, CDR2 YYNGEE. The CDR3 spans 13 residues. CDR3 sequence reads: CASSDYRGNEQFF. In nucleotides, the CDR3 is TGTGCCAGCAGCGACTACAGGGGTAATGAGCAGTTCTTC.

This rearrangement joins TRBV4-1 to TRBJ1-6; D call uncertain. Trimming cost V 1 base and J 8 bases, with 12 bases left between them. The germline CDR1 and CDR2 sequences are MGHRA and YSYEKL. CDR3 length: 15 residues. CDR3 nucleotides: TGCGCCAGCAGCCAAGTGTCCGGGGATTATTCACCCCTCCACTTT. This gives the protein CASSQVSGDYSPLHF.

The chain recombines TRBV11-2 with TRBJ2-5; 10 positions match TRBD2. J lost 5 bases, V lost 2 bases, and 2 bases had no gene match. The germline gives CDR1 SGHAT, CDR2 FQNNGV. The CDR3 is 14 amino acids. The CDR3 sequence: CASSLLAGEETQYF. In DNA, the CDR3 is TGTGCCAGCAGCTTACTAGCGGGGGAGGAGACCCAGTACTTC.

The V and J genes are TRBV11-1 and TRBJ1-6, with D uncertain. The CDR3 is made up of 16 amino acids. Trimming left V 0 bases short and J 2 bases short, with 8 bases between. Per the germline V gene, CDR1 is SGHAT and CDR2 is FQDESV (reference sequence). CDR3 DNA: TGTGCCAGCAGCTTAGCGGGCGGAACCTATAATTCACCCCTCCACTTT. Translation: CASSLAGGTYNSPLHF.

This chain connects TRBV6-5 to TRBJ1-2, with D perhaps matching TRBD1 (6 bases). This CDR3 spans 14 amino acids. V gave up 2 bases and J gave up 3 bases, with 10 bases separating them. Germline V gene data show CDR1 as MNHEY and CDR2 as SVGAGI. The CDR3 DNA sequence: TGTGCCAGCAGTTACGGGGGACACTACTATGGCTACACCTTC. As protein: CASSYGGHYYGYTF.

The chain is built from TRBV6-4 and TRBJ1-1, with 9 bases matching TRBD1. Germline V lookup: CDR1 MRHNA, CDR2 SNTAGT. This CDR3 comprises 13 residues. The J segment lost 4 bases and the V segment lost 6 bases, leaving 3 bases of the junction unmatched. The CDR3, as DNA: TGTGCCAGCAGGGGACAGGGCTCCACTGAAGCTTTCTTT. Translated: CASRGQGSTEAFF.

The V gene is TRBV10-3, the J gene TRBJ1-5; D remains unclear. V was shortened by 6 bases and J by 0 bases, with 9 bases between the two germline ends. Germline V gene sequence: CDR1 ENHRY, CDR2 SYGVKD. The CDR3 is 14 residues long. For the CDR3, the DNA is TGTGCCATCAGCGCGCCGGGTAGCAATCAGCCCCAGCATTTT. The encoded protein is CAISAPGSNQPQHF.

The genes are TRBV5-1 and TRBJ2-7, with D maybe TRBD2 (5 bases). The germline gives CDR1 SGHRS, CDR2 YFSETQ. V was trimmed by 0 bases and J by 7 bases, leaving 8 bases between them. This CDR3 is 12 amino acids long. CDR3 amino acids: CASSLERWEQYF. The CDR3 region has the DNA TGCGCCAGCAGCTTGGAGCGGTGGGAGCAGTACTTC.

The chain links TRBV29-1 to TRBJ1-4; D is undetermined. CDR1 is SQVTM and CDR2 is ANQGSEA in the germline V gene. The CDR3 spans 11 residues. Trimming stripped 6 bases from V and 5 bases from J, with 7 bases between. The CDR3 DNA sequence: TGCAGCGTAAGGCAAAATGAAAAACTGTTTTTT. It encodes CSVRQNEKLFF.

The chain uses TRBV19 and TRBJ1-1, with 7 nucleotides matching TRBD1. V lost 2 bases to trimming and J lost 5 bases; unmatched junction nucleotides: 5. CDR1 and CDR2 (germline): LNHDA, SQIVND (reference sequence). The CDR3 contains 14 residues. CDR3 DNA: TGTGCCAGTAGTATAACAGGGGTTTTGACTGAAGCTTTCTTT. This translates into CASSITGVLTEAFF.

This chain links TRBV29-1 with TRBJ1-1; TRBD1 might be the D (6 bases). This CDR3 is built from 12 residues. Trimming took off 7 bases at V and 1 base at J, with 10 bases between the two ends. The germline V gene has CDR1 SQVTM and CDR2 ANQGSEA. CDR3 loop: CSAGQRNTEAFF. The CDR3 DNA is TGCAGCGCCGGACAGAGGAACACTGAAGCTTTCTTT.